This T cell receptor beta chain was observed in a study of T cell responses to AZD1222 COVID-19 vaccine. Study in general: The study pooled second doses at about 4 or about 12 weeks. Findings and limits, study-wide: Reports indicate that nearly half of spike-specific TCRs are directed at unmutated variant regions. Sampling captured repertoires only after the peak T cell response. Two AZD1222 doses significantly raised spike-specific TCR breadth and depth over controls.

Profiling relied on immunoSEQ multiplex PCR, and the TCRdb table lists in-frame clones only, not all of them. The table lists some 99,000 clones, around 90% of them singletons. Worth noting for this clone: The antigen remains undetermined.

V gave up 6 bases and J gave up 4 bases; unmatched junction bases: 14. The germline CDR1 and CDR2 sequences are LGHNT and FRNRAP. The CDR3 is 17 residues long. This receptor was identified in an adult in good health. The starting material was peripheral blood, obtained on day 0 of AZD1222 vaccination. V and J are TRBV12-5 and TRBJ2-1, with 8 bases identical to TRBD2. The CDR3 DNA reads TGTGCTAGTGGCCCCCCTCTAGCGGGCACTTTATACAATGAGCAGTTCTTC. The encoded protein is CASGPPLAGTLYNEQFF.